A single sample gave rise to the 5 T cell receptor beta chains below, sequenced in a study of CD8+CD57+ T cells in acquired aplastic anemia. Genomic DNA, the template, was used for profiling of the TCR beta VDJ and CDR3. TCRdb re-called the reads with MiXCR, one entry per CDR3 protein. The data contain 150,000 to 200,000 distinct CDR3 sequences, roughly 60% of them singletons. All sequencing subjects had displayed CD8+CD57+ cell expansion on flow cytometry. The sample comprised sorted CD4+, CD8+, or CD8+CD57+ T cells (not recorded which) from PBMCs. Receptor source: a human donor with aplastic anemia.

The chain uses TRBV19 and TRBJ1-5; possibly TRBD1 for D (6 bases). The germline V and J ends were trimmed by 7 bases and 3 bases, with 7 bases remaining between them. The V gene's germline CDR1 is LNHDA and CDR2 SQIVND (reference sequence). This CDR3 is built from 12 residues. The CDR3 sequence: CASNRVNQPQHF. In nucleotides, the CDR3 is TGTGCCAGTAACAGGGTCAATCAGCCCCAGCATTTT.

In this sample, this clonotype turned up many times. The chain employs TRBV19 and TRBJ1-1; 7 bases are a match to TRBD1. V shed 5 bases and J 5 bases; nucleotides not matched to a gene: 5. The CDR3 is 13 residues long. CDR1 and CDR2 from the germline V gene are LNHDA and SQIVND (reference sequence). DNA for the CDR3: TGTGCCAGTAGTTGGAGGGGGCAGACTGAAGCTTTCTTT. Translated, it gives CASSWRGQTEAFF.

Remarks on this clonotype: Since a much larger clone is just one base distant, this may be a read error. The V and J genes are TRBV9 and TRBJ2-2; 9 positions agree with TRBD2. The CDR3 consists of 18 residues. Per germline, CDR1 SGDLS and CDR2 YYNGEE. The CDR3, as DNA: TGTGCCAGCAGCGTAGAGTTGCCGACTAGCGGAGCTACCGGGGAGCTGTATTTT. This encodes CASSVELPTSGATGELYF.

This chain connects TRBV10-3 to TRBJ1-4; 7 nucleotides match TRBD1. CDR3 length: 15 residues. The V gene's germline CDR1 is ENHRY and CDR2 SYGVKD. The J segment lost 7 bases and the V segment lost 2 bases, leaving 7 bases of the junction unmatched. In DNA, the CDR3 is TGTGCCATCAGTGAGGGGACAGCTAGGCGTGAAAAACTGTTTTTT. Translation: CAISEGTARREKLFF.

In nucleotides, the CDR3 is TGTGCCAGCAGCGCCGGGACAGGGTACAATGAGCAGTTCTTC. This codes for CASSAGTGYNEQFF. This sequence joins TRBV12-3 or TRBV12-4 and TRBJ2-1; 9 nucleotides align to TRBD1. V trimming: 6 bases; J trimming: 4 bases; junction bases outside the gene matches: 4. This CDR3 is built from 14 residues.